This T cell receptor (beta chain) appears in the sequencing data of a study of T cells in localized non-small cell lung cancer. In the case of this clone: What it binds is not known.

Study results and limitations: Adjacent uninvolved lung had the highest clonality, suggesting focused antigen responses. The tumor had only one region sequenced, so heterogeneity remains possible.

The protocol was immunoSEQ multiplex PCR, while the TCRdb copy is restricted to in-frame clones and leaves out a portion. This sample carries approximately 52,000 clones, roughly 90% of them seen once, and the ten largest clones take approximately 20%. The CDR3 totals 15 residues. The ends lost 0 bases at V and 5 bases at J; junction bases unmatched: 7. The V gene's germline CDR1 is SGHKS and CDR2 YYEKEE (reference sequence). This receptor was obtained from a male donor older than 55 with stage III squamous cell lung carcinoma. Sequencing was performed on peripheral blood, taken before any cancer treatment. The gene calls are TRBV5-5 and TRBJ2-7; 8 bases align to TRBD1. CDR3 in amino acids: CASSLVPGGAHEQYF. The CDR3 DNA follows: TGTGCCAGCAGCTTGGTGCCAGGGGGCGCCCACGAGCAGTACTTC.